Below are 10 T cell receptor beta chains sequenced from a single sample in a study of immune cell composition in non-small cell lung cancer. The normal lung sample lay at least 3 cm, and maximally far, from the tumour. Libraries were prepared by immunoSEQ multiplex PCR; TCRdb keeps only in-frame clonotypes and omits some of them. The sample yields about 9,000 clones, about 72% seen once. The sample consisted of non-adjacent lung tissue. The origin of the receptors is a human donor with non-small cell lung cancer.

The chain carries TRBV2 and TRBJ2-2; no definite D call. CDR3 size: 17 residues. V lost 5 bases, J lost 0 bases, and 16 bases lay in between. The germline gives CDR1 SNHLY, CDR2 FYNNEI. CDR3 bases: TGTGCCAGCAGTAACACGTTCGAATATTCGAACACCGGGGAGCTGTTTTTT. Encoded protein: CASSNTFEYSNTGELFF.

This chain links TRBV5-6 with TRBJ2-2; D tentatively reads TRBD1 or TRBD2 (5 bases each). CDR3 length: 15 residues. The germline CDR1 and CDR2 sequences are SGHDT and YYEEEE. Trimming removed 0 bases from V and 0 bases from J, with 6 bases in between. CDR3 bases: TGTGCCAGCAGCTTGGTGGGACCGAACACCGGGGAGCTGTTTTTT. Amino acids: CASSLVGPNTGELFF. The full variable domain, in which reference TRBV5-6 and TRBJ2-2 provide the parts outside the CDR3, is DAGVTQSPTHLIKTRGQQVTLRCSPKSGHDTVSWYQQALGQGPQFIFQYYEEEERQRGNFPDRFSGHQFPNYSSELNVNALLLGDSALYLCASSLVGPNTGELFFGEGSRLTVL.

This chain joins TRBV2 and TRBJ1-2; TRBD1 agrees at 9 bases. The CDR3 loop spans 14 amino acids. In germline, CDR1 is SNHLY, CDR2 FYNNEI. V lost 7 bases to trimming and J lost 8 bases; unmatched junction nucleotides: 11. The CDR3 bases are TGTGCCAGCACCATGGGACAGGGAAGGGGGGGCTACACCTTC. Translation: CASTMGQGRGGYTF.

The chain recombines TRBV6-6 with TRBJ2-7; D is possibly TRBD1 or TRBD2 (6 bases each). The germline V and J ends were trimmed by 5 bases and 7 bases, with 18 bases remaining between them. Germline-derived CDR1 and CDR2 are MNHNY and SVGAGI (reference sequence). This CDR3 comprises 14 residues. The CDR3 is CASSPQWGAEEQYF. The CDR3 bases are TGTGCCAGCAGTCCCCAGTGGGGGGCGGAAGAGCAGTACTTC.

This clone rates as medium-sized. The chain combines TRBV14 with TRBJ2-7, with TRBD2 as a possible D gene (5 bases). Germline CDR1 is SGHDN and CDR2 is FVKESK. V lost 1 base, J lost 3 bases, and 16 bases lay in between. This CDR3 is built from 16 residues. Here the CDR3 DNA reads TGTGCCAGCAGCCAAGGAGGAGGCCTAACGTTCTACGAGCAGTACTTC. This codes for CASSQGGGLTFYEQYF.

V gene TRBV30 combines with J gene TRBJ1-2; no clear D gene. Trimming removed 1 base at V and 3 bases at J, with 12 bases between. CDR1 and CDR2 from the germline V gene are GTSNPN and SVGIG (reference sequence). The CDR3 extends over 14 amino acids. CDR3 sequence reads: CAWSEMLLDYGYTF. CDR3 in DNA: TGTGCCTGGAGTGAAATGCTATTGGACTATGGCTACACCTTC.

This sequence joins TRBV5-1 and TRBJ2-1; D ambiguous. The V end lost 0 bases, the J end lost 3 bases, and 1 base lay between the germline ends. CDR1 and CDR2 (germline): SGHRS, YFSETQ. CDR3 length equals 12 residues. The CDR3 spells CASSLDYNEQFF. Written as DNA, the CDR3 is TGCGCCAGCAGCTTGGACTACAATGAGCAGTTCTTC.

The V and J genes are TRBV20-1 and TRBJ2-5, with D tentatively TRBD2 (5 bases). Between the trimmed V and J ends, which lost 6 bases and 3 bases, there was a span of 8 bases. Germline CDR1 reads DFQATT; CDR2 reads SNEGSKA (reference sequence). The CDR3 is made up of 11 amino acids. Here the CDR3 reads CSARGEETQYF. The CDR3 DNA reads TGCAGTGCCCGGGGTGAAGAGACCCAGTACTTC.

J is TRBJ2-7 and V is TRBV7-2, with TRBD1 identical over 7 bases. This CDR3 is built from 15 residues. Germline CDR1 and CDR2: SGHTA and FQGNSA. V was pared by 4 bases and J by 0 bases, with 6 bases of the junction left unmatched. The CDR3 region is CASSYGTARSYEQYF. The CDR3 nucleotides are TGTGCCAGCAGCTATGGGACAGCCCGCTCCTACGAGCAGTACTTC.

The chain joins TRBV29-1 to TRBJ2-7; 10 bases are a match to TRBD1. Losses at the gene ends were 5 bases for V and 0 bases for J; bases not matched to a gene: 4. The CDR3 is 14 residues long. Germline assignment: CDR1 SQVTM and CDR2 ANQGSEA. Here the CDR3 reads CSVSGQGSSYEQYF. Written as DNA, the CDR3 is TGCAGCGTTTCGGGACAGGGGTCCTCCTACGAGCAGTACTTC.